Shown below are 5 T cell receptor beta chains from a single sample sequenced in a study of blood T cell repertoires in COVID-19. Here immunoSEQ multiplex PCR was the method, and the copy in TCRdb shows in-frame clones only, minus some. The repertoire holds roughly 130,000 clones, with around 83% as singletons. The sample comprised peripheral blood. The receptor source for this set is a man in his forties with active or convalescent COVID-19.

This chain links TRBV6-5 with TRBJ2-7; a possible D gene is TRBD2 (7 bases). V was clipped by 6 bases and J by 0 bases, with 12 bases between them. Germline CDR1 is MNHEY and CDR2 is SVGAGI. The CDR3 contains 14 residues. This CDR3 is CASRRGGNSYEQYF. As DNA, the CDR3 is TGTGCCAGCAGGAGGGGGGGGAACTCCTACGAGCAGTACTTC.

CDR3 DNA: TGTGCCAGCGATACTAGCGGGCGGAACACCGGGGAGCTGTTTTTT. Protein sequence: CASDTSGRNTGELFF. This chain connects TRBV9 to TRBJ2-2, with TRBD2 matching over 9 bases. V dropped 7 bases and J dropped 1; count of bases not matched to a gene: 5. CDR1 is SGDLS, CDR2 YYNGEE, per germline. The CDR3 runs 15 residues. Variable domain in full (rest from reference TRBV9 and TRBJ2-2): DSGVTQTPKHLITATGQRVTLRCSPRSGDLSVYWYQQSLDQGLQFLIQYYNGEERAKGNILERFSAQQFPDLHSELNLSSLELGDSALYFCASDTSGRNTGELFFGEGSRLTVL.

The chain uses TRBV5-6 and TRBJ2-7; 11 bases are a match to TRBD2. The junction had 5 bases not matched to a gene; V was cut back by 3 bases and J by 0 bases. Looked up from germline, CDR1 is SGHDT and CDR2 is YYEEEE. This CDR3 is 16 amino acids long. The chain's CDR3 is CASSSRLAGSSYEQYF. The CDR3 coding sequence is TGTGCCAGCAGCTCCCGACTAGCGGGGAGCTCCTACGAGCAGTACTTC.

The CDR3 sequence: CASSRPDSNSPLHF. DNA for the CDR3: TGTGCCAGCAGCCGACCGGACAGTAATTCACCCCTCCACTTT. This rearrangement joins TRBV6-5 to TRBJ1-6, with D tentatively TRBD1 (6 bases). V was shortened by 6 bases and J by 6 bases, with 12 bases between the two germline ends. Germline V gives CDR1 MNHEY, CDR2 SVGAGI. The CDR3 is made up of 14 amino acids.

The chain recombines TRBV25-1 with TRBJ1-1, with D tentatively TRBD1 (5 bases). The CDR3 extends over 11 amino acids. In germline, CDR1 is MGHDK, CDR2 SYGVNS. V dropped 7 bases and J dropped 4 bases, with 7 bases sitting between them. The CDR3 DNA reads TGTGCCAGCACAGGGCCCACTGAAGCTTTCTTT. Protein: CASTGPTEAFF.